These 14 T cell receptor beta chains came from one sample sequenced in a study of blood T cell repertoires in COVID-19. The table came from immunoSEQ multiplex PCR; TCRdb's copy has only in-frame clones and leaves some out. Among fewer than 55,000 clones listed, about 82% were seen once. The sequenced sample was peripheral blood. Receptors were obtained from a woman in her sixties or seventies with acute or convalescent COVID-19.

The rearrangement uses TRBV18 and TRBJ1-5; D is unclear. CDR3 size: 18 residues. Between the trimmed V and J ends, which lost 8 bases and 0 bases, there was a span of 23 bases. Germline loops: CDR1 KGHSH, CDR2 LQKENI. The CDR3 loop reads CASPSSRPRVGSNQPQHF. CDR3 nucleotide sequence: TGTGCCAGCCCTTCCTCCAGACCCCGGGTGGGTAGCAATCAGCCCCAGCATTTT. The variable domain in full, completed from reference TRBV18 and TRBJ1-5, reads NAGVMQNPRHLVRRRGQEARLRCSPMKGHSHVYWYRQLPEEGLKFMVYLQKENIIDESGMPKERFSAEFPKEGPSILRIQQVVRGDSAAYFCASPSSRPRVGSNQPQHFGDGTRLSIL.

Worth noting for this clone: Other DNA variants within this sample encode the same CDR3. The J gene is TRBJ1-2, the V gene TRBV10-2; 7 bases align to TRBD1. Germline CDR1 WSHSY, CDR2 SAAADI. The CDR3 loop spans 13 amino acids. J lost 5 bases, V lost 4 bases, and 4 bases had no gene match. CDR3 DNA sequence: TGCGCCAGCAGTGGGACAGGTGATTATGGCTACACCTTC. Translated: CASSGTGDYGYTF.

This clone was observed a few times. Its ends do not fully match the called genes, so a read error is possible. The chain uses TRBV20-1 and TRBJ2-7, with 9 bases that match TRBD1. The CDR3 has 11 amino acids. Germline V gives CDR1 DFQATT, CDR2 SNEGSKA (reference sequence). The CDR3 region has the DNA TGCAGTGCTACAGCTCACGGGACAGGGCCCTTC. Translated, it gives CSATAHGTGPF.

This sequence joins TRBV9 and TRBJ1-6; TRBD1 agrees at 8 bases. The CDR3 is made up of 13 amino acids. J gave up 9 bases and V 5 bases, and 4 bases lay outside the gene matches. CDR1 and CDR2 (germline): SGDLS, YYNGEE. CDR3 region: CASSGQGTSPLHF. The CDR3 DNA reads TGTGCCAGCAGTGGACAGGGAACTTCACCCCTCCACTTT.

The chain is built from TRBV28 and TRBJ1-2; D call uncertain. From germline, CDR1 is MDHEN and CDR2 SYDVKM. V was pared by 1 base and J by 1 base, with 4 bases between. CDR3 length: 13 amino acids. The CDR3 is CASSLSVNYGYTF. CDR3 nucleotides: TGTGCCAGCAGTTTATCCGTTAACTATGGCTACACCTTC.

This chain uses TRBV7-2 with TRBJ1-2; TRBD1 matches 7 bases. In germline, CDR1 is SGHTA, CDR2 FQGNSA. The junction had 13 bases not matched to a gene; V was cut back by 4 bases and J by 8 bases. CDR3 length: 15 residues. This CDR3 reads CASSSTLTGAGGYTF. In DNA form, the CDR3 reads TGTGCCAGCAGCTCGACCCTAACAGGGGCTGGAGGCTACACCTTC.

The V gene is TRBV6-6, the J gene TRBJ2-2; D is undetermined. CDR1 is MNHNY, CDR2 SVGAGI, per germline (reference sequence). Deletions cut 6 bases from V and 2 bases from J, with 10 bases between. The length of the CDR3 is 14 residues. The CDR3 nucleotides are TGTGCCAGCAGGCCCCAGGAAAACACCGGGGAGCTGTTTTTT. This encodes CASRPQENTGELFF.

This clone was seen just once. The chain links TRBV6-5 to TRBJ1-4; 7 bases line up with TRBD1. V shed 4 bases and J 11 bases; nucleotides not matched to a gene: 16. CDR1 MNHEY and CDR2 SVGAGI come from the germline V gene. The CDR3 is 16 residues long. The CDR3 nucleotides read TGTGCCAGCAGTTCCTCAATACAGGGGTTGGGTGGGAAACTGTTTTTT. This sequence encodes CASSSSIQGLGGKLFF.

The CDR3 protein is CASSWGQGGGYEQYF. CDR3 sequence (DNA): TGTGCCAGCAGCTGGGGACAGGGTGGGGGATACGAGCAGTACTTC. The chain uses TRBV6-5 and TRBJ2-7; 9 bases map to TRBD1. V gave up 6 bases and J gave up 4 bases; unmatched junction bases: 10. Germline V CDR1 and CDR2: MNHEY, SVGAGI. This CDR3 has 15 residues.

The table lists this clone with a few counts. V gene TRBV4-1 combines with J gene TRBJ1-3, with D unclear. Trimming took 0 bases from V and 0 from J, leaving 9 bases between them. Germline CDR1 is MGHRA and CDR2 is YSYEKL. There are 16 residues in the CDR3. The DNA for the CDR3 is TGCGCCAGCAGCCAAGAGTGGCAGTTCTCTGGAAACACCATATATTTT. It encodes CASSQEWQFSGNTIYF.

Only a few counts were recorded for this clone. The chain has TRBV3-1 (or the pseudogene TRBV3-2) and TRBJ1-4, with TRBD1 matching over 8 bases. The ends lost 2 bases at V and 5 bases at J; junction bases unmatched: 1. The germline CDR1 and CDR2 sequences are LGHDT and YNNKEL (reference sequence). This CDR3 contains 14 residues. CDR3 in amino acids: CASSQRTGNEKLFF. Here the CDR3 DNA reads TGTGCCAGCAGCCAAAGGACAGGGAATGAAAAACTGTTTTTT.

V usage is TRBV5-4 and J usage is TRBJ2-3; TRBD2 might be the D (5 bases). The germline V gene has CDR1 SGHNT and CDR2 YYREEE (reference sequence). Trimming left V 8 bases short and J 0 bases short, with 19 bases between. This CDR3 contains 16 residues. The CDR3 is CASKRAGGGSTDTQYF. Here the CDR3 DNA reads TGTGCCAGTAAACGCGCCGGAGGCGGGAGCACAGATACGCAGTATTTT.

The J gene is TRBJ1-4, the V gene TRBV19; TRBD1 matches at 7 bases. This CDR3 spans 13 amino acids. Germline assignment: CDR1 LNHDA and CDR2 SQIVND (reference sequence). The V segment lost 6 bases and the J segment 8 bases; nucleotides outside the gene matches: 6. This CDR3 is CASSGQVGEKLFF. As DNA, the CDR3 is TGTGCCAGTAGCGGACAGGTTGGGGAAAAACTGTTTTTT.

This chain links TRBV6-6 with TRBJ2-7; 10 bases line up with TRBD1. Germline V gene data show CDR1 as MNHNY and CDR2 as SVGAGI (reference sequence). The CDR3 is 15 residues long. V shed 6 bases, J shed 2 bases, and the junction held 7 bases outside the gene matches. The CDR3 is CASSDRGLSTYEQYF. CDR3 bases: TGTGCCAGCAGCGACAGGGGGCTTAGCACCTACGAGCAGTACTTC.